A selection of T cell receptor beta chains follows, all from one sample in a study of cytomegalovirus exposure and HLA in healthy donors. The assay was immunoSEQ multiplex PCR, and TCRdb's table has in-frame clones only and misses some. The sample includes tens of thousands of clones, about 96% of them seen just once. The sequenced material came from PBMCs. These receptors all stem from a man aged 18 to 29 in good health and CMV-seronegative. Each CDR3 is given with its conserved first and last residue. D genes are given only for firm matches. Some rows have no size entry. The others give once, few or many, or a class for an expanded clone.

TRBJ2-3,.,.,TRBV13,CASSLGVGVTNTQYF,TGTGCCAGCAGCTTAGGCGTGGGAGTCACAAATACGCAGTATTTT
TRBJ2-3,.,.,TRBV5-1,CASISGPGVSTDTQYF,TGCGCCAGCATCTCAGGCCCAGGGGTGAGCACAGATACGCAGTATTTT
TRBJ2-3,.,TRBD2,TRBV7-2,CASSLGLASTDTQYF,TGTGCCAGCAGCCTGGGACTAGCGAGCACAGATACGCAGTATTTT
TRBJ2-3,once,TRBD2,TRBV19,CASSIDSGRISTDTQYF,TGTGCCAGTAGTATAGATAGCGGGAGGATTAGCACAGATACGCAGTATTTT
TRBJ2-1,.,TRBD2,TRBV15,CATSRRGGSSYNEQFF,TGTGCCACCAGCAGACGGGGGGGCAGCTCCTACAATGAGCAGTTCTTC
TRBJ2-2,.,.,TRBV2,CASRTDANTGELFF,TGTGCCAGCAGGACAGACGCGAACACCGGGGAGCTGTTTTTT
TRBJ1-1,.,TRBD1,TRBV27,CASSPGQGWAFF,TGTGCCAGCAGTCCTGGACAGGGGTGGGCTTTCTTT
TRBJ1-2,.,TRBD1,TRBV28,CASSEQGSQGYTF,TGTGCCAGCAGTGAACAGGGGAGTCAGGGCTACACCTTC
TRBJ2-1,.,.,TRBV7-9,CASSFGRGKYNEQFF,TGTGCCAGCAGCTTTGGGCGGGGAAAATACAATGAGCAGTTCTTC
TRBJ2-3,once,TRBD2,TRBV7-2,CASSSLAGGSDTQYF,TGTGCCAGCAGCTCGTTAGCGGGAGGGTCAGATACGCAGTATTTT
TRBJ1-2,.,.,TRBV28,CASSLLPGNGYTF,TGTGCCAGCAGTTTACTACCAGGGAATGGCTACACCTTC
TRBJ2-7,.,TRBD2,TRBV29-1,CSANGGGSYEQYF,TGCAGCGCCAACGGGGGAGGGTCCTACGAGCAGTACTTC
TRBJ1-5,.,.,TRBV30,CAWSSGMGNYNQPQHF,TGTGCCTGGAGTTCAGGGATGGGGAATTACAATCAGCCCCAGCATTTT
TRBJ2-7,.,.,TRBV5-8,CASRITGSSYEQYF,TGTGCCAGCCGAATAACGGGGTCCTCCTACGAGCAGTACTTC
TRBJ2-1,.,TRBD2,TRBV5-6,CASSKGLAGGPTYNEQFF,TGTGCCAGCAGCAAGGGACTAGCGGGAGGGCCAACCTACAATGAGCAGTTCTTC
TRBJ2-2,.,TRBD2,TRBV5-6,CASSRELAGGRNTGELFF,TGTGCCAGCAGCCGGGAACTAGCGGGAGGAAGGAACACCGGGGAGCTGTTTTTT
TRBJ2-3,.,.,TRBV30,CAWSSGSTDTQYF,TGTGCCTGGAGTAGCGGGAGCACAGATACGCAGTATTTT
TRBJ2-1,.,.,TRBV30,CAWSRLGGGTYNEQFF,TGTGCCTGGAGTCGTCTGGGGGGAGGAACCTACAATGAGCAGTTCTTC
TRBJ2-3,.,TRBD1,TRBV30,CAWTTGTEVTDTQYF,TGTGCCTGGACAACCGGGACAGAAGTCACAGATACGCAGTATTTT
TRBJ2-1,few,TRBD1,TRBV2,CASSPRPDRGVF,TGTGCCAGCAGTCCCCGCCCGGACAGGGGGGTCTTC
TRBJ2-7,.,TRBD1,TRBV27,CATIKPGQAYEQYF,TGTGCCACCATCAAGCCGGGACAGGCCTACGAGCAGTACTTC
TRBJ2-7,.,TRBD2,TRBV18,CASSPVVAGGYEQYF,TGTGCCAGCTCACCAGTCGTAGCGGGAGGCTACGAGCAGTACTTC
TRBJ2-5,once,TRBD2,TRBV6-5,CASSFLGGRAQTQYF,TGTGCCAGCAGTTTCCTCGGCGGGAGGGCGCAGACCCAGTACTTC
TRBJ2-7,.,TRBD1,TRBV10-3,CAIRGDRAYEQYF,TGTGCCATCAGGGGGGACAGGGCATACGAGCAGTACTTC
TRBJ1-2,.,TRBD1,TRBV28,CASTRGQGPNYGYTF,TGTGCCAGCACCAGAGGACAGGGCCCTAACTATGGCTACACCTTC
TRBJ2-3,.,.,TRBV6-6,CASSYVGVPDTQYF,TGTGCCAGCAGTTACGTGGGAGTACCCGATACGCAGTATTTT
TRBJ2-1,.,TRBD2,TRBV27,CASKDSGSKNEQFF,TGTGCCAGCAAGGATAGCGGGAGTAAAAATGAGCAGTTCTTC
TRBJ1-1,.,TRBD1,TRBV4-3,CASSQDGTAPNTEAFF,TGCGCCAGCAGCCAAGATGGGACAGCACCTAACACTGAAGCTTTCTTT
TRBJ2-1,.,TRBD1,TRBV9,CASSGTGSYNEQFF,TGTGCCAGCAGCGGGACAGGGTCCTACAATGAGCAGTTCTTC
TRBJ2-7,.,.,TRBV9,CASSVEGSAPFF,TGTGCCAGCAGCGTAGAGGGGTCCGCCCCATTCTTC